The TCR beta chain under discussion was sequenced for a study of control samples from healthy donors and cancer patients. Germline V gene sequence: CDR1 SGDLS, CDR2 YYNGEE. The length of the CDR3 is 15 residues. Trimming removed 4 bases from V and 2 bases from J; junction bases left unmatched: 6. Profiling relied on immunoSEQ multiplex PCR, and the TCRdb table lists in-frame clones only, not all of them. Of some 74,000 clones listed, about 95% are singletons. This sequence originates from a woman under 40 in good health. The chain links TRBV9 to TRBJ1-3, with 7 bases fitting TRBD1. Sequencing was done on a sample of blood. CDR3 sequence (DNA): TGTGCCAGCAGCTACCAGGGGGGGGCTGGAAACACCATATATTTT. Amino acids: CASSYQGGAGNTIYF.